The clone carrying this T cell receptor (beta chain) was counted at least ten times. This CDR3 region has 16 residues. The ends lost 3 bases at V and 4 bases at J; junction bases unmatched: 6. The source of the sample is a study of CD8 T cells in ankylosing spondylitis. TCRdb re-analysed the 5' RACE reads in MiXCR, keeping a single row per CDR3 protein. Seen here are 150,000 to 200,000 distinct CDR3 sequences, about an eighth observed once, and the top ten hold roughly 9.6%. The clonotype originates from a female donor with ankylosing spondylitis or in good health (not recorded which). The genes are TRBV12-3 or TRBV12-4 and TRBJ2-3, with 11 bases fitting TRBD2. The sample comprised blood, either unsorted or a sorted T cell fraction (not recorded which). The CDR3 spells CASSLDTSGSADTQYF. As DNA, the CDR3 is TGTGCCAGCAGTTTGGATACTAGCGGGAGTGCAGATACGCAGTATTTT.